These 10 T cell receptor beta chains share one sample of origin, sequenced in a study of glioma-infiltrating T cells after dendritic cell vaccination. Generated by immunoSEQ multiplex PCR, the TCRdb table keeps only in-frame clones and is missing some. The sample has around 100,000 clones, around 83% seen once. Time point defined: after dendritic cell vaccination, including at tumor progression/relapse. The material was blood, obtained after dendritic cell vaccination. The receptor set was obtained from a human donor with glioblastoma.

The chain joins TRBV19 to TRBJ1-1, with 7 bases identical to TRBD1. Per germline, CDR1 LNHDA and CDR2 SQIVND (reference sequence). CDR3 length equals 15 residues. Trimming at V came to 10 bases and at J to 5 bases, leaving 16 bases not matched to a gene. CDR3: CATQIHRQGGTEAFF. CDR3 nucleotides: TGTGCCACCCAAATCCACCGACAGGGAGGAACTGAAGCTTTCTTT.

J is TRBJ2-7 and V is TRBV15; 8 nucleotides match TRBD2. Germline V gives CDR1 LNHNV, CDR2 YYDKDF (reference sequence). V was clipped by 5 bases and J by 2 bases; unmatched bases: 8. The CDR3 has 15 amino acids. CDR3 in DNA: TGTGCCACCAGCTGGGGCCGGGGGGGGGCCTACGAGCAGTACTTC. This codes for CATSWGRGGAYEQYF.

The chain is built from TRBV6-5 and TRBJ2-3; D is unclear. Germline loops: CDR1 MNHEY, CDR2 SVGAGI. CDR3 size: 13 residues. Trimming pared 6 bases from V and 3 bases from J, leaving 10 bases between. Here the CDR3 reads CASSPVATDTQYF. CDR3 coding DNA: TGTGCCAGCAGCCCGGTAGCAACAGATACGCAGTATTTT.

The V call is TRBV7-6, the J call TRBJ2-5; 13 bases line up with TRBD2. V was clipped by 3 bases and J by 6 bases; unmatched bases: 4. CDR3 length equals 15 residues. Germline CDR1 reads SGHVS; CDR2 reads FNYEAQ. CDR3 region: CASSLGTSGAQTQYF. As DNA, the CDR3 is TGTGCCAGCAGCTTGGGGACTAGCGGGGCGCAGACCCAGTACTTC.

This clone showed up just a few times. The chain couples TRBV6-6 to TRBJ1-3, with 7 bases aligning to TRBD1. V gave up 5 bases and J gave up 0 bases; unmatched junction bases: 4. This CDR3 comprises 15 residues. Germline-derived CDR1 and CDR2 are MNHNY and SVGAGI (reference sequence). CDR3 region: CASSTTGLSGNTIYF. The CDR3 region has the DNA TGTGCCAGCAGTACGACAGGGCTCTCTGGAAACACCATATATTTT.

The table lists this clone with a few counts. The chain is built from TRBV7-8 and TRBJ1-1; no reliable D call. The germline V gene has CDR1 SGHVS and CDR2 FQNEAQ. V shed 2 bases and J shed 1 base, with 8 bases lying between them. The CDR3 spans 14 residues. The CDR3 region has the DNA TGTGCCAGCAGCTTAAAGCCGGGGAACACTGAAGCTTTCTTT. Protein product: CASSLKPGNTEAFF.

The J gene is TRBJ1-4, the V gene TRBV5-1; D may be TRBD1 (5 bases). CDR1 is SGHRS, CDR2 YFSETQ, per germline. The CDR3 is 15 amino acids. The germline V and J ends were trimmed by 0 bases and 8 bases, with 14 bases remaining between them. CDR3 DNA sequence: TGCGCCAGCAGCTTGGCCGGAGACAGTAACGAAAAACTGTTTTTT. Residues: CASSLAGDSNEKLFF.

J is TRBJ2-7 and V is TRBV11-2, with 14 bases that match TRBD2. The CDR3 runs to 15 residues. V lost 5 bases and J lost 4; bases outside the gene matches: 4. Germline V gene lookup returns CDR1 SGHAT and CDR2 FQNNGV. The CDR3 spells CASSGTSGGGYEQYF. The CDR3 nucleotides read TGTGCCAGCAGCGGGACTAGCGGGGGAGGTTACGAGCAGTACTTC.

This clone was observed a single time. The CDR3 nucleotides are TGTGCCAGTGCCGGACAGGGGTACTATGGCTACACCTTC. This translates into CASAGQGYYGYTF. This chain links TRBV27 with TRBJ1-2; 9 nucleotides agree with TRBD1. Germline V gene sequence: CDR1 MNHEY, CDR2 SMNVEV (reference sequence). Germline trimming cut 9 bases from V and 3 bases from J; bases unmatched to any gene: 5. The CDR3 totals 13 residues.

J is TRBJ1-1 and V is TRBV25-1; D possibly corresponds to TRBD1 (5 bases). The CDR3 consists of 14 residues. Germline assignment: CDR1 MGHDK and CDR2 SYGVNS. V gave up 2 bases and J gave up 1 base, with 8 bases separating them. This CDR3 is CASSEGARNTEAFF. CDR3 sequence (DNA): TGTGCCAGCAGTGAAGGGGCCAGGAACACTGAAGCTTTCTTT. The full variable domain, its missing parts supplied by reference TRBV25-1 and TRBJ1-1, is EADIYQTPRYLVIGTGKKITLECSQTMGHDKMYWYQQDPGMELHLIHYSYGVNSTEKGDLSSESTVSRIRTEHFPLTLESARPSHTSQYLCASSEGARNTEAFFGQGTRLTVV.